The clone carrying this T cell receptor beta chain was seen only a few times. Its matching antigen is unknown. The source of the sample is a study of T cell responses to AZD1222 COVID-19 vaccine. Notes on the study in general: Donors, mostly white British, included more females; clonal diversity was possibly underestimated. Two doses of AZD1222 preceded a rise in Spike-specific TCR breadth and depth.

Measured with immunoSEQ multiplex PCR; TCRdb has only the in-frame clones, and not every one. The table shows more than 95,000 clones, with 84% occurring only once. Trimming stripped 7 bases from V and 2 bases from J, with 11 bases between. This CDR3 region has 13 residues. Per the germline V gene, CDR1 is MNHEY and CDR2 is SVGAGI. Specimen: peripheral blood, collected 28 days after the second AZD1222 dose. This receptor was obtained from an adult who received the AZD1222 COVID-19 vaccine. The V and J genes are TRBV6-5 and TRBJ1-2; D gene uncertain. CDR3 sequence (DNA): TGTGCCAGCAACAGTCCGGAGAACTATGGCTACACCTTC. Its translation is CASNSPENYGYTF.